This is a list of T cell receptor beta chains from one sample in a study of technical replicates of blood from a few donors. Produced via immunoSEQ multiplex PCR; TCRdb's table is partial and in-frame only. The sample lists about 13,000 clones; approximately 95% were seen once. The source material was PBMCs. All receptors derive from a human donor in good health. Both conserved end residues are part of each CDR3. Fields, in order: clone size, D gene, J gene, V gene, CDR3 DNA, CDR3 protein. A D gene is named only where the DNA matches it firmly. Expanded clones get a size class; other rows say once, few or many, or leave the size out.

NA,NA,TRBJ1-1,TRBV27,TGTGCCAGCAGTTACGACAGGAACACTGAAGCTTTCTTT,CASSYDRNTEAFF
NA,TRBD2,TRBJ2-1,TRBV29-1,TGCAGCGTTCCCTGGGACAGGGAGACCGGGACTAGCGGGAGAGGAGGCAATGAGCAGTTCTTC,CSVPWDRETGTSGRGGNEQFF
NA,NA,TRBJ1-2,TRBV7-8,TGTGCCAGCAGCCCCCTGACACCGAACTATGGCTACACCTTC,CASSPLTPNYGYTF
NA,NA,TRBJ2-1,TRBV6-1,TGTGCCAGCTGGGGGGGGCCCTACAATGAGCAGTTCTTC,CASWGGPYNEQFF
NA,NA,TRBJ1-4,TRBV5-4,TGTGCCAGCAGCACCGCGGGACTTAATGAAAAACTGTTTTTT,CASSTAGLNEKLFF
NA,NA,TRBJ2-1,TRBV30,TGTGCCTGGAGTGTAGCGGGTTCATGGAGTGGTGAGCAGTTCTTC,CAWSVAGSWSGEQFF
NA,NA,TRBJ2-5,TRBV5-1,TGCGCCAGCAGCTTGGTCGGAGTCGGGGAGACCCAGTACTTC,CASSLVGVGETQYF
NA,NA,TRBJ2-3,TRBV27,TGTGCCAGCAGTTCCAACACAGATACGCAGTATTTT,CASSSNTDTQYF
NA,TRBD1,TRBJ2-7,TRBV19,TGTGCCAGTACCGCGACAGGGGGGTCCTACGAGCAGTACTTC,CASTATGGSYEQYF
NA,NA,TRBJ1-2,TRBV19,TGTGCCAGTAGTATACAGCCGGACTCGTCAAGCTACACCTTC,CASSIQPDSSSYTF
NA,NA,TRBJ2-2,TRBV6-1,TGTGCCAGCAGTGTTGGACTAGGGGGCACCGGGGAGCTGTTTTTT,CASSVGLGGTGELFF
NA,NA,TRBJ2-3,TRBV7-2,TGTGCCAGCAGCTCCCCAACAGGTACGCAGTATTTT,CASSSPTGTQYF
few,TRBD2,TRBJ2-3,TRBV5-4,TGTGCCAGCAGCCATGCCTTACTAGCGGCTAGCACAGATACGCAGTATTTT,CASSHALLAASTDTQYF
NA,NA,TRBJ2-3,TRBV29-1,TGCAGCGTTGAACAGTTCACAGATACGCAGTATTTT,CSVEQFTDTQYF
NA,NA,TRBJ1-1,TRBV6-1,TGTGCCAGCAGTGAACGACGGCCTATGGGCGACACTGAAGCTTTCTTT,CASSERRPMGDTEAFF
NA,TRBD2,TRBJ2-7,TRBV2,TGTGCCAGCAGGGTCACTAGCGCCTCCTACGAGCAGTACTTC,CASRVTSASYEQYF